Presented here are 20 T cell receptor beta chains from one specimen sequenced in a study of blood T cell repertoires in COVID-19. The assay was immunoSEQ multiplex PCR, and TCRdb's table has in-frame clones only and misses some. The sample consists of about 210,000 clones, approximately 80% of them appearing once. The specimen sequenced was peripheral blood. The source of these receptors is a human donor in a cohort sampled during active COVID-19.

The CDR3 nucleotides are TGTGCCAGCAGCCAAAATAGATGGGAGACCCAGTACTTC. It codes for CASSQNRWETQYF. The rearrangement joins TRBV3-1 (or the pseudogene TRBV3-2) to TRBJ2-5, with no clear D. From germline, CDR1 is LGHDT and CDR2 YNNKEL (reference sequence). The CDR3 loop spans 13 amino acids. V dropped 2 bases and J dropped 5 bases, with 9 bases sitting between them.

This chain uses TRBV29-1 with TRBJ2-1, with a possible D match to TRBD2 (6 bases). CDR1 is SQVTM and CDR2 is ANQGSEA in the germline V gene. There are 15 residues in the CDR3. Trimming took 4 bases from V and 9 from J, leaving 22 bases between them. The CDR3 nucleotides are TGCAGCGTTGTGAGGGCTAGCGACGTCCGCAGTGAGCAGTTCTTC. Translation: CSVVRASDVRSEQFF.

Points on this clone: This CDR3 is missing its conserved last phenylalanine or tryptophan, likely due to a read error. Because the CDR3's place on the DNA is in doubt, the DNA is left out and the CDR3 is given as listed by TCRdb. The chain uses TRBV30 and TRBJ2-7; the D call in the table, TRBD2, was not verified against the DNA. Germline CDR1 and CDR2: GTSNPN and SVGIG (reference sequence). The CDR3 has 13 residues if both end residues are counted. This chain's CDR3 is CAWSRGTREVTRI.

The rearrangement joins TRBV7-2 to TRBJ2-5; 12 positions agree with TRBD2. V lost 5 bases, J lost 2 bases, and 3 bases stayed unmatched. Germline V CDR1 and CDR2: SGHTA, FQGNSA. The CDR3 totals 15 residues. CDR3 amino acids: CASSGLAGLQETQYF. The CDR3, as DNA: TGTGCCAGCAGCGGACTAGCGGGGCTACAAGAGACCCAGTACTTC.

The chain combines TRBV4-2 with TRBJ2-7, with 9 bases that match TRBD1. Trimming cost V 6 bases and J 3 bases; bases outside gene matches: 9. Germline assignment: CDR1 LGHNA and CDR2 YNFKEQ. The CDR3 spans 15 residues. In nucleotides, the CDR3 is TGTGCCAGCAGGATTACAGGGGGCGAGTACTACGAGCAGTACTTC. Its translation: CASRITGGEYYEQYF.

V and J are TRBV7-2 and TRBJ1-3; D unresolved. Per germline, CDR1 SGHTA and CDR2 FQGNSA. Trimming took 5 bases from V and 0 from J, leaving 11 bases between them. The CDR3 has 15 residues. CDR3 amino acids: CASSLRGFSGNTIYF. CDR3 nucleotide sequence: TGTGCCAGCAGCCTACGGGGTTTCTCTGGAAACACCATATATTTT.

The chain recombines TRBV28 with TRBJ1-2; D may be TRBD1 (6 bases). Germline lookup yields CDR1 MDHEN and CDR2 SYDVKM. V lost 4 bases to trimming and J lost 8 bases, with 11 bases between them. There are 12 residues in the CDR3. Here the CDR3 DNA reads TGTGCCAGCAGTTCAGGGGCTGAAGGCTACACCTTC. As protein: CASSSGAEGYTF.

This chain uses TRBV2 with TRBJ1-4; D gene uncertain. Trimming took 4 bases from V and 0 from J, leaving 15 bases between them. Germline V gene data show CDR1 as SNHLY and CDR2 as FYNNEI. The CDR3 spans 17 residues. DNA of the CDR3: TGTGCCAGCAGTGGTCGCGGCGGAGTTGCAACTAATGAAAAACTGTTTTTT. Amino acids: CASSGRGGVATNEKLFF. Together with reference TRBV2 and TRBJ1-4, the CDR3 gives the full variable domain: EPEVTQTPSHQVTQMGQEVILRCVPISNHLYFYWYRQILGQKVEFLVSFYNNEISEKSEIFDDQFSVERPDGSNFTLKIRSTKLEDSAMYFCASSGRGGVATNEKLFFGSGTQLSVL.

J is TRBJ1-1 and V is TRBV7-8, with TRBD1 matching 8 bases. This CDR3 spans 15 amino acids. Germline-derived CDR1 and CDR2 are SGHVS and FQNEAQ. J was trimmed by 1 base and V by 5 bases; bases with no gene match: 6. DNA of the CDR3: TGTGCCAGCAGCCCGCAGGGGGCCGGGAACACTGAAGCTTTCTTT. It yields the protein CASSPQGAGNTEAFF.

The count of this clone is one. The chain has TRBV6-2 or TRBV6-3 and TRBJ2-1; the D is unclear. Germline V CDR1 and CDR2: MNHEY, SVGEGT. This CDR3 region has 15 residues. Trimming cost V 2 bases and J 9 bases, with 17 bases left between them. CDR3 sequence reads: CASSYPQLRDSEQFF. For the CDR3, the DNA is TGTGCCAGCAGTTACCCACAGCTCCGAGATAGTGAGCAGTTCTTC.

J is TRBJ1-2 and V is TRBV19; D unclear. The CDR3 covers 14 residues. Germline V gives CDR1 LNHDA, CDR2 SQIVND (reference sequence). V was pared by 5 bases and J by 2 bases, with 12 bases between. In DNA, the CDR3 is TGTGCCAGTAGTCTTTCCCAGGTGAACTATGGCTACACCTTC. Its translation: CASSLSQVNYGYTF.

This clone was detected only once. V is TRBV5-3 and J is TRBJ2-7; 11 nucleotides line up with TRBD1. TRBV5-3 is given ORF status, its function remaining uncertain. This CDR3 contains 13 residues. With 2 bases clipped from V and 6 bases from J, the junction kept 1 base outside the gene matches. The CDR3 sequence is CARSFGTGGEQYF. In DNA, the CDR3 is TGTGCCAGAAGCTTTGGGACAGGGGGCGAGCAGTACTTC.

The table lists this clone with many counts. The V call is TRBV10-2, the J call TRBJ2-5; D is uncertain. This CDR3 comprises 14 residues. Germline CDR1 reads WSHSY; CDR2 reads SAAADI. V was trimmed by 4 bases and J by 4 bases, leaving 13 bases between them. This chain's CDR3 is CASSAVFAGETQYF. In DNA, the CDR3 is TGCGCCAGCAGTGCGGTCTTTGCCGGAGAGACCCAGTACTTC.

This rearrangement joins TRBV28 to TRBJ2-7, with D possibly being TRBD2 (5 bases). CDR3 size: 13 residues. CDR1 is MDHEN, CDR2 SYDVKM, per germline. V shed 5 bases and J shed 2 bases, with 10 bases lying between them. CDR3 protein: CASSPIGTYEQYF. The CDR3 coding sequence is TGTGCCAGCAGTCCCATCGGGACCTACGAGCAGTACTTC.

This clone was counted a few times. This chain joins TRBV5-4 and TRBJ1-6; 10 bases fit TRBD1. Looked up from germline, CDR1 is SGHNT and CDR2 is YYREEE (reference sequence). The CDR3 is made up of 18 amino acids. The trim removed 4 bases at V and 5 bases at J, leaving 12 bases unmatched. This CDR3 is CASSPGEGTGVDNSPLHF. DNA for the CDR3: TGTGCCAGCAGCCCGGGGGAGGGGACAGGGGTGGATAATTCACCCCTCCACTTT.

The rearrangement links TRBV5-1 to TRBJ2-1, with TRBD1 identical over 9 bases. V was clipped by 0 bases and J by 6 bases; unmatched bases: 7. The CDR3 spans 16 residues. CDR1 is SGHRS, CDR2 YFSETQ, per germline. Here the CDR3 reads CASSLAPGQGGNEQFF. The CDR3 nucleotides are TGCGCCAGCAGCTTGGCCCCGGGACAGGGAGGCAATGAGCAGTTCTTC.

In this sample, this clone turned up once. The J gene is TRBJ1-5, the V gene TRBV6-5; the match to TRBD1 covers 7 bases. The germline gives CDR1 MNHEY, CDR2 SVGAGI. The V and J ends lost 6 bases and 4 bases, in that order; junction bases with no gene match: 9. The CDR3 loop spans 15 amino acids. The CDR3 spells CASSKDRLPNQPQHF. CDR3 nucleotides: TGTGCCAGCAGCAAGGACAGGTTACCTAATCAGCCCCAGCATTTT.

This clone was picked up a small number of times. The rearrangement links TRBV5-1 to TRBJ2-5, with D possibly matching TRBD2 (6 bases). CDR1 is SGHRS and CDR2 is YFSETQ in the germline V gene. Trimming took 5 bases from V and 3 from J, leaving 11 bases between them. The CDR3 is 13 residues long. The CDR3 nucleotides read TGCGCCAGCAGGGATCTAGCGAAAGAGACCCAGTACTTC. This translates into CASRDLAKETQYF.

In this sample, this clone turned up once. Within the sample, other DNA sequences also encode this same CDR3. The chain recombines TRBV5-1 with TRBJ2-1; D perhaps matches TRBD2 (6 bases). CDR1 SGHRS and CDR2 YFSETQ come from the germline V gene. The V end lost 0 bases, the J end lost 4 bases, and 8 bases lay between the germline ends. This CDR3 has 14 residues. Here the CDR3 reads CASSLAGSYNEQFF. The CDR3 nucleotides read TGCGCCAGCAGCTTGGCCGGGAGTTACAATGAGCAGTTCTTC.

This chain uses TRBV5-1 with TRBJ1-4; D may be TRBD1 (6 bases). Trimming left V 0 bases short and J 6 bases short, with 9 bases between. CDR3 size: 14 residues. In germline, CDR1 is SGHRS, CDR2 YFSETQ. The CDR3 loop is CASSLAGQYEKLFF. CDR3 in DNA: TGCGCCAGCAGCTTGGCAGGACAGTATGAAAAACTGTTTTTT. The full variable domain, with the rest looked up from reference TRBV5-1 and TRBJ1-4, is KAGVTQTPRYLIKTRGQQVTLSCSPISGHRSVSWYQQTPGQGLQFLFEYFSETQRNKGNFPGRFSGRQFSNSRSEMNVSTLELGDSALYLCASSLAGQYEKLFFGSGTQLSVL.